This T cell receptor beta chain was documented in a study of CD8 T cells in Susac syndrome. cDNA came from about 0.5 to 1 ug RNA primed by random hexamers. Amplification of TCR beta CDR3 was carried out by immunoSEQ multiplex PCR, which covered 54 Vbeta and 13 Jbeta segments. TCRdb reanalysed the immunoSEQ multiplex PCR reads using MiXCR and keeps one entry per CDR3 protein. This sample has about 430,000 distinct CDR3 sequences; more than 80% occur once, and the top ten carry roughly 0.11%. CD8+ and CD4+ T cells from blood underwent TCR beta sequencing, which was carried out in a high-throughput format. The V and J ends lost 2 bases and 4 bases respectively, with 12 bases between them. The CDR3 length is 16 residues. Germline CDR1 is SGHVS and CDR2 is FNYEAQ.

This sequence originates from a human donor with multiple sclerosis. Sequencing used CD8+ T cells from PBMCs. The gene calls are TRBV7-6 and TRBJ2-6; D is possibly TRBD1 (6 bases). CDR3 bases: TGTGCCAGCAGCTTAAGTCAGGGGTCGGGGGCCAACGTCCTGACTTTC. This sequence encodes CASSLSQGSGANVLTF.